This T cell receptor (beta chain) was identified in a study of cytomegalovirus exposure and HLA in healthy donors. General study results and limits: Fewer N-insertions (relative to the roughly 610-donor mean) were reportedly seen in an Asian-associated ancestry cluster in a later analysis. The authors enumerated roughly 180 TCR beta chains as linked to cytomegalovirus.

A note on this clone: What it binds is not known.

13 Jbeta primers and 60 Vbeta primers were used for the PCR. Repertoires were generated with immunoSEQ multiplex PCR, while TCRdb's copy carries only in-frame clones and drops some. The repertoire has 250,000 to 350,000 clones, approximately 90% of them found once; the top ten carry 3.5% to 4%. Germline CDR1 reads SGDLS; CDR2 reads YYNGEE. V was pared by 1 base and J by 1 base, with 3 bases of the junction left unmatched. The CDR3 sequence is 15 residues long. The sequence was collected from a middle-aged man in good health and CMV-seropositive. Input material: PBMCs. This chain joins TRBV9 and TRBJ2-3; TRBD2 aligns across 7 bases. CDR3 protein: CASSVYGRRTDTQYF. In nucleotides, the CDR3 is TGTGCCAGCAGCGTATACGGGAGGCGCACAGATACGCAGTATTTT.